The 9 T cell receptor beta chains below come from one sample, sequenced in a study of blood T cell repertoires in COVID-19. Libraries were prepared by immunoSEQ multiplex PCR; TCRdb keeps only in-frame clonotypes and omits some of them. The sample has about 150,000 clones, about 80% seen once. The material sequenced was peripheral blood. These receptor sequences come from a human donor in a cohort sampled during active COVID-19.

The V and J genes are TRBV6-1 and TRBJ2-7; TRBD2 matches at 10 bases. The CDR3 length is 16 residues. V shed 4 bases, J shed 6 bases, and the junction held 12 bases outside the gene matches. Looked up from germline, CDR1 is MNHNS and CDR2 is SASEGT. The CDR3 sequence is CASSVGLAEGVFEQYV. The CDR3 DNA sequence: TGTGCCAGCAGTGTTGGACTAGCGGAAGGTGTTTTCGAGCAGTACGTC.

This chain links TRBV7-7 with TRBJ2-2, with TRBD2 matching over 14 bases. Germline CDR1 SSHAT, CDR2 FNYEAQ (reference sequence). The V gene end was trimmed by 6 bases and the J gene end by 7 bases; junction bases not matched to a gene: 4. This CDR3 contains 15 residues. The CDR3 bases are TGTGCCAGCAGTCGACTAGCGGGAGGGGTCGGGGAGCTGTTTTTT. It yields the protein CASSRLAGGVGELFF.

The chain is built from TRBV5-1 and TRBJ2-5; the D gene is possibly TRBD2 (6 bases). Per germline, CDR1 SGHRS and CDR2 YFSETQ. V shed 4 bases and J shed 4 bases, with 17 bases lying between them. The CDR3 sequence is 15 residues long. This CDR3 is CASSEGLTQVETQYF. The CDR3 region has the DNA TGCGCCAGCAGCGAGGGACTGACCCAGGTAGAGACCCAGTACTTC.

The chain is built from TRBV7-2 and TRBJ2-2; D is unclear. V was shortened by 4 bases and J by 6 bases, with 9 bases between the two germline ends. CDR1 and CDR2 from the germline V gene are SGHTA and FQGNSA. The CDR3 sequence is 13 residues long. In DNA form, the CDR3 reads TGTGCCAGCAGCTCCCTAGTGCCCGGGGAGCTGTTTTTT. Translating gives CASSSLVPGELFF.

The chain couples TRBV7-3 to TRBJ2-7; D unresolved. Germline V gene sequence: CDR1 SGHTA, CDR2 FQGTGA. The CDR3 extends over 14 amino acids. Trimming pared 0 bases from V and 0 bases from J, leaving 6 bases between. The CDR3 DNA sequence: TGTGCCAGCAGCTTAACGGCAGGCTCCTACGAGCAGTACTTC. This translates into CASSLTAGSYEQYF.

The J gene is TRBJ1-3, the V gene TRBV4-2; 8 nucleotides line up with TRBD1. Unmatched junction bases numbered 7, after V lost 3 bases and J lost 3 bases. The CDR3 spans 16 residues. The germline gives CDR1 LGHNA, CDR2 YNFKEQ. The CDR3: CASSQTGVRSGNTIYF. The CDR3 nucleotides read TGTGCCAGCAGCCAGACAGGGGTGAGAAGTGGAAACACCATATATTTT.

V and J are TRBV28 and TRBJ1-5, with 8 nucleotides matching TRBD1. Germline CDR1 is MDHEN and CDR2 is SYDVKM. The CDR3 consists of 14 residues. With 8 bases clipped from V and 2 bases from J, the junction kept 5 bases outside the gene matches. The CDR3 loop is CASHGQGRNQPQHF. CDR3 DNA: TGTGCCAGCCATGGACAGGGCCGCAATCAGCCCCAGCATTTT.

This rearrangement joins TRBV12-3 or TRBV12-4 to TRBJ2-1, with 7 bases fitting TRBD2. V lost 5 bases, J lost 16 bases, and 11 bases stayed unmatched. CDR3 length equals 12 residues. CDR3 DNA sequence: TGTGCCAGCAGTCCCCGTGGGGGGGTATCTTTCTTC. This codes for CASSPRGGVSFF.

V and J are TRBV18 and TRBJ1-2; the D gene is possibly TRBD1 (5 bases). This CDR3 region has 15 residues. Germline V gives CDR1 KGHSH, CDR2 LQKENI. Trimming took 2 bases from V and 5 from J, leaving 15 bases between them. CDR3 amino acids: CASSPAGGPAYGYTF. Here the CDR3 DNA reads TGTGCCAGCTCACCAGCGGGGGGTCCTGCTTATGGCTACACCTTC.